This TCR beta chain was recorded in a study of shared clonotypes between healthy human individuals. Trimming removed 3 bases at V and 5 bases at J, with 13 bases between. Germline V gives CDR1 SEHNR, CDR2 FQNEAQ (reference sequence). The length of the CDR3 is 14 residues. Original analysis: Junction-only sequences without quality scores came from ImmunoSEQ, so filtering differed. Repertoires were generated with immunoSEQ multiplex PCR, while TCRdb's copy carries only in-frame clones and drops some. That table supplies the V and J calls and clone size; D and trimming were determined from the DNA. This table has under 550,000 clones, 90% to 97% appearing once. Division of CD4+ cells produced a CD45RA+ naive subset and a CD45RA-negative memory subset. This clone was seen a few times.

The specimen was naive CD4+ T cells sorted from blood. Subset of the sample: CD45RA+ positively selected. This rearrangement joins TRBV7-9 to TRBJ1-1, with D possibly matching TRBD1 (6 bases). The clonotype comes from a woman younger than 45 in good health. CDR3 bases: TGTGCCAGCAGCTTTCTGGACAGACGGACTGAAGCTTTCTTT. Translation gives CASSFLDRRTEAFF.